This T cell receptor (beta chain) appears in the sequencing data of a study of monozygotic twins with inflammatory bowel disease. A total RNA quantity of around 3,700 ng went into each TCR library. Using eight separate reactions per sample, the authors generated cDNA. The template-switching step introduced UMIs that carried a 6-nucleotide sample barcode. TCRdb reprocessed the 5' RACE reads and reports one entry per CDR3 protein, with no DNA. The sample has 420,000 or so distinct CDR3 sequences. The CDR3 loop spans 14 amino acids. Germline CDR1 SGHVS, CDR2 FNYEAQ. This chain connects TRBV7-6 to TRBJ2-7; the TRBD1 assignment by TCRdb is unverifiable without DNA. Input material: blood. This TCR was recovered from a human donor with ulcerative colitis or Crohn's disease, or a healthy co-twin of an affected twin (not recorded which). CDR3 sequence reads: CASSLDTSSYEQYF.